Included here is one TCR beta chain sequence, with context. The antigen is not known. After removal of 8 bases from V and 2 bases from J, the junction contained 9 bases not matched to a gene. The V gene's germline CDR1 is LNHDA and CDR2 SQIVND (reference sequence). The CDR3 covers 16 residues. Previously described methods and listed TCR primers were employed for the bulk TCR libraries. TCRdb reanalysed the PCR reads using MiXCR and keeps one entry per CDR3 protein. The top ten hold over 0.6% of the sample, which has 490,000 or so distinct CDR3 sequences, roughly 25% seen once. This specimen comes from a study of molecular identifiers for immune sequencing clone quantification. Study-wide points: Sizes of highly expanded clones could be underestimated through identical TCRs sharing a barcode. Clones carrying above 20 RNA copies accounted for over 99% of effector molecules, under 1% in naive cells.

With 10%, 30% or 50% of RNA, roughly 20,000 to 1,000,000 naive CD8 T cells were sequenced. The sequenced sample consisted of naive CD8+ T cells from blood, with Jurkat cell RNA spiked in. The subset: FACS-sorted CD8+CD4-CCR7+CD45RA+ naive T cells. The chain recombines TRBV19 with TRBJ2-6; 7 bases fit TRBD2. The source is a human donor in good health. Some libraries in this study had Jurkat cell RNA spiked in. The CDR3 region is CASGRGGMAGANVLTF. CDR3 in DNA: TGTGCCAGTGGAAGGGGAGGGATGGCTGGGGCCAACGTCCTGACTTTC.